The 13 T cell receptor beta chains below come from one sample, sequenced in a study of shared clonotypes between healthy human individuals. Profiled with immunoSEQ multiplex PCR; TCRdb holds only in-frame clones, not every one. This table has roughly 2.4 million clones, under 97% appearing once. Sequenced: naive CD4+ T cells sorted from blood. Described subset: CD45RA+ positively selected. The receptors derive from a young man in good health.

This chain joins TRBV5-1 and TRBJ1-1; D perhaps matches TRBD1 (5 bases). There are 14 residues in the CDR3. Looked up from germline, CDR1 is SGHRS and CDR2 is YFSETQ. Between the trimmed V and J ends, which lost 4 bases and 1 base, there was a span of 11 bases. CDR3: CASSPGLSNTEAFF. CDR3 coding DNA: TGCGCCAGCAGCCCGGGACTGTCGAACACTGAAGCTTTCTTT.

V gene TRBV2 combines with J gene TRBJ1-1; 12 bases are a match to TRBD1. The CDR3 has 12 residues. V gave up 8 bases and J gave up 11 bases; unmatched junction bases: 6. CDR1 and CDR2 (germline): SNHLY, FYNNEI. The CDR3, as DNA: TGTGCCAGCGGGGGACAGGGGGCTGGGGCTTTCTTT. Translating it yields CASGGQGAGAFF.

Details on this clone: The junction does not match germline at one end; this may be a read error. The genes are TRBV7-7 and TRBJ2-1; 7 nucleotides agree with TRBD1. Germline CDR1 is SSHAT and CDR2 is FNYEAQ (reference sequence). This CDR3 has 13 amino acids. CDR3 region: CASSLQGIDEQFF. DNA of the CDR3: TGTGCTAGCAGCTTACAGGGGATAGATGAGCAGTTCTTC.

This chain uses TRBV4-3 with TRBJ1-5; TRBD1 aligns across 9 bases. Germline-derived CDR1 and CDR2 are LGHNA and YSLEER. V shed 1 base and J 4 bases; nucleotides not matched to a gene: 5. The CDR3 has 16 amino acids. CDR3 amino acids: CASSQGAGQGNQPQHF. The CDR3 DNA is TGCGCCAGCAGCCAAGGAGCGGGACAGGGTAATCAGCCCCAGCATTTT.

The chain couples TRBV10-2 to TRBJ2-1; 7 nucleotides agree with TRBD2. The CDR3 extends over 16 amino acids. Trimming took 0 bases from V and 0 from J; bases not matched to a gene: 2. Germline loops: CDR1 WSHSY, CDR2 SAAADI. CDR3 region: CASSESAGLSYNEQFF. CDR3 nucleotides: TGCGCCAGCAGTGAGTCAGCGGGACTCTCCTACAATGAGCAGTTCTTC.

This chain joins TRBV7-9 and TRBJ2-2; no clear D. Trimming stripped 8 bases from V and 4 bases from J, with 14 bases between. CDR1 and CDR2 (germline): SEHNR, FQNEAQ (reference sequence). This CDR3 comprises 14 residues. The DNA for the CDR3 is TGTGCCAGCCAGGCGGTAACAATCACCGGGGAGCTGTTTTTT. Protein sequence: CASQAVTITGELFF.

On this clone itself: One end of the junction fails to match germline, which may point to a read error. The chain joins TRBV10-3 to TRBJ1-5; 7 bases line up with TRBD1. CDR3 length: 14 residues. From germline, CDR1 is ENHRY and CDR2 SYGVKD. The CDR3 bases are TGTGCCACCAGTCAGACAGGGAACAATCAGCCCCAGCATTTT. The encoded protein is CATSQTGNNQPQHF.

The chain has TRBV5-1 and TRBJ1-2; 9 bases are a match to TRBD1. Germline assignment: CDR1 SGHRS and CDR2 YFSETQ. Trimming took 4 bases from V and 6 from J; bases not matched to a gene: 7. There are 14 residues in the CDR3. In nucleotides, the CDR3 is TGCGCCAGCAGCCTCGGACAGGGGCTGGATGGCTACACCTTC. This sequence encodes CASSLGQGLDGYTF.

The chain couples TRBV2 to TRBJ1-2, with D possibly TRBD1 on 6 matching bases. The CDR3 extends over 12 amino acids. V shed 7 bases and J shed 4 bases, with 10 bases lying between them. Germline assignment: CDR1 SNHLY and CDR2 FYNNEI. The CDR3 nucleotides read TGTGCCAGCAAGGACAGTTTCTATGGCTACACCTTC. It encodes CASKDSFYGYTF.

The J gene is TRBJ1-4, the V gene TRBV4-3; weak D call: TRBD1 (6 bases). The CDR3 has 15 amino acids. The germline V and J ends were trimmed by 4 bases and 8 bases, with 17 bases remaining between them. Germline V lookup: CDR1 LGHNA, CDR2 YSLEER. The DNA of the CDR3 is TGCGCCAGCAGCCGGGAACAGGGTTCGGGGGAAAAACTGTTTTTT. Translated: CASSREQGSGEKLFF.

This rearrangement joins TRBV28 to TRBJ1-1; D not resolved. V gave up 6 bases and J gave up 1 base, with 6 bases separating them. The CDR3 length is 12 residues. The V gene's germline CDR1 is MDHEN and CDR2 SYDVKM. The CDR3 region has the DNA TGTGCCAGCAGGGGATCGAACACTGAAGCTTTCTTT. It translates to CASRGSNTEAFF. The full variable domain, rest sourced from reference TRBV28 and TRBJ1-1, is DVKVTQSSRYLVKRTGEKVFLECVQDMDHENMFWYRQDPGLGLRLIYFSYDVKMKEKGDIPEGYSVSREKKERFSLILESASTNQTSMYLCASRGSNTEAFFGQGTRLTVV.

The rearrangement uses TRBV6-5 and TRBJ1-6; no firm D call. Germline V gene data show CDR1 as MNHEY and CDR2 as SVGAGI. This CDR3 comprises 14 residues. Trimming took 4 bases from V and 4 from J, leaving 8 bases between them. This CDR3 is CASSLDVYNSPLHF. The CDR3 coding sequence is TGTGCCAGCAGTTTGGACGTTTATAATTCACCCCTCCACTTT.

J is TRBJ2-1 and V is TRBV2; TRBD1 agrees at 7 bases. Germline loops: CDR1 SNHLY, CDR2 FYNNEI. After removal of 10 bases from V and 8 bases from J, the junction contained 14 bases not matched to a gene. This CDR3 is built from 14 residues. CDR3 sequence reads: CATAKTGDVDEQFF. The CDR3 nucleotides are TGTGCCACCGCGAAAACAGGGGACGTCGATGAGCAGTTCTTC.